Below are 20 T cell receptor beta chains sequenced from a single sample in a study of graft-versus-host responses after intestinal transplantation. These receptors' antigens are unknown. Sequencing was performed with immunoSEQ multiplex PCR; in TCRdb, only in-frame clones are kept and a portion is missing. The table includes 55,000 to 85,000 clones, roughly 90% detected once. The sequencing here drew on unstimulated CD8+ T cells sorted from spleen or lymph node cells, taken before intestinal transplant. These receptor sequences come from a human donor who received an intestinal transplant.

The chain combines TRBV28 with TRBJ1-5, with TRBD1 matching 7 bases. The CDR3 has 15 amino acids. Germline trimming cut 4 bases from V and 4 bases from J; bases unmatched to any gene: 7. CDR1 MDHEN and CDR2 SYDVKM come from the germline V gene. CDR3 in DNA: TGTGCCAGCAGTTCAGACAGGGTGATGAATCAGCCCCAGCATTTT. This encodes CASSSDRVMNQPQHF. Looking up the rest from reference TRBV28 and TRBJ1-5 gives the full variable domain: DVKVTQSSRYLVKRTGEKVFLECVQDMDHENMFWYRQDPGLGLRLIYFSYDVKMKEKGDIPEGYSVSREKKERFSLILESASTNQTSMYLCASSSDRVMNQPQHFGDGTRLSIL.

V is TRBV6-1 and J is TRBJ1-1, with a possible D match to TRBD1 (6 bases). V gave up 2 bases and J gave up 1 base, with 14 bases separating them. There are 16 residues in the CDR3. From germline, CDR1 is MNHNS and CDR2 SASEGT. This CDR3 reads CASSESGGWGNTEAFF. CDR3 in DNA: TGTGCCAGCAGTGAATCGGGGGGCTGGGGGAACACTGAAGCTTTCTTT.

The chain recombines TRBV29-1 with TRBJ2-2; no reliable D call. Germline CDR1 SQVTM, CDR2 ANQGSEA. Between the trimmed V and J ends, which lost 3 bases and 4 bases, there was a span of 9 bases. The CDR3 extends over 13 amino acids. CDR3 in amino acids: CSVEGYPTGELFF. CDR3 DNA: TGCAGCGTTGAGGGCTACCCCACCGGGGAGCTGTTTTTT.

The chain links TRBV6-4 to TRBJ1-1, with a possible D match to TRBD1 (5 bases). The germline V gene encodes CDR1 MRHNA and CDR2 SNTAGT. CDR3 length: 15 amino acids. V shed 1 base and J shed 0 bases, with 9 bases lying between them. CDR3 sequence reads: CASSDLQVLNTEAFF. The CDR3 nucleotides read TGTGCCAGCAGTGACTTACAGGTTTTGAACACTGAAGCTTTCTTT.

The chain uses TRBV15 and TRBJ2-1; 11 bases are a match to TRBD2. Germline trimming cut 0 bases from V and 5 bases from J; bases unmatched to any gene: 21. The CDR3 loop spans 22 amino acids. CDR1 is LNHNV and CDR2 is YYDKDF in the germline V gene (reference sequence). The CDR3 loop reads CATSRDPLRLAGKGWTHNEQFF. In DNA form, the CDR3 reads TGTGCCACCAGCAGAGATCCCCTCCGACTAGCGGGGAAGGGGTGGACCCACAATGAGCAGTTCTTC.

This clone was seen just once. The chain links TRBV4-1 to TRBJ1-1; D call uncertain. The ends were cut back, 3 bases at V and 6 bases at J, with 11 bases in the middle. The CDR3 contains 13 residues. Germline-derived CDR1 and CDR2 are MGHRA and YSYEKL. This CDR3 is CASSHPGGAEAFF. CDR3 sequence (DNA): TGCGCCAGCAGCCACCCGGGCGGGGCTGAAGCTTTCTTT.

The chain links TRBV7-2 to TRBJ2-1, with TRBD2 as a possible D gene (6 bases). The CDR3 extends over 14 amino acids. Germline values: CDR1 SGHTA, CDR2 FQGNSA. V lost 3 bases and J 7 bases, leaving 13 bases between the germline ends. CDR3 sequence (DNA): TGTGCCAGCAGCTTCGAGTGGGAGGTGAATGAGCAGTTCTTC. This sequence encodes CASSFEWEVNEQFF.

This clone was seen only once. The rearrangement uses TRBV27 and TRBJ2-7, with TRBD2 matching 8 bases. CDR1 MNHEY and CDR2 SMNVEV come from the germline V gene (reference sequence). The CDR3 is made up of 16 amino acids. The junction had 9 bases not matched to a gene; V was cut back by 2 bases and J by 3 bases. Written as DNA, the CDR3 is TGTGCCAGCAGTTTAAATGGGGGACTAGACTTCTACGAGCAGTACTTC. Its translation: CASSLNGGLDFYEQYF.

V is TRBV28 and J is TRBJ2-1, with 10 bases aligning to TRBD2. Germline loops: CDR1 MDHEN, CDR2 SYDVKM. The J segment lost 7 bases and the V segment lost 2 bases, leaving 8 bases of the junction unmatched. The CDR3 sequence is 16 residues long. This CDR3 reads CASSLRPLAGENEQFF. In DNA, the CDR3 is TGTGCCAGCAGTTTAAGGCCCCTAGCGGGAGAGAATGAGCAGTTCTTC.

The CDR3 nucleotides are TGCGCCAGCAGCCGCACGAGACAGGGAGCGAACACTGAAGCTTTCTTT. The encoded protein is CASSRTRQGANTEAFF. This chain connects TRBV4-1 to TRBJ1-1; the match to TRBD1 covers 7 bases. V gave up 4 bases and J gave up 1 base; unmatched junction bases: 9. The germline CDR1 and CDR2 sequences are MGHRA and YSYEKL. The CDR3 totals 16 residues.

This rearrangement joins TRBV15 to TRBJ2-5; 7 nucleotides agree with TRBD1. The V gene's germline CDR1 is LNHNV and CDR2 YYDKDF (reference sequence). This CDR3 has 19 amino acids. Unmatched junction bases numbered 16, after V lost 0 bases and J lost 3 bases. The CDR3 loop is CATSRDLGARGSPKETQYF. CDR3 nucleotides: TGTGCCACCAGCAGAGATTTGGGAGCCAGGGGGTCCCCTAAAGAGACCCAGTACTTC.

The chain uses TRBV6-5 and TRBJ2-7; D not resolved. This CDR3 region has 13 residues. V lost 6 bases to trimming and J lost 7 bases, with 16 bases between them. Germline V gene sequence: CDR1 MNHEY, CDR2 SVGAGI. This CDR3 is CASRVISGREQYF. The DNA of the CDR3 is TGTGCCAGCAGGGTCATCTCTGGTAGAGAGCAGTACTTC.

DNA of the CDR3: TGCGCCAGCAGCTTGGCCTGGGACACCTTCTCCTACGAGCAGTACTTC. Its translation: CASSLAWDTFSYEQYF. This rearrangement joins TRBV5-1 to TRBJ2-7; tentative D call: TRBD1 (6 bases). This CDR3 contains 16 residues. V lost 0 bases, J lost 0 bases, and 13 bases lay in between. Germline V gives CDR1 SGHRS, CDR2 YFSETQ.

The chain recombines TRBV7-9 with TRBJ2-7; no reliable D call. Germline values: CDR1 SEHNR, CDR2 FQNEAQ (reference sequence). V was clipped by 5 bases and J by 3 bases, with 8 bases between them. This CDR3 has 12 amino acids. The CDR3 region has the DNA TGTGCCAGCAGCGCCCACAGCTACGAGCAGTACTTC. It translates to CASSAHSYEQYF.

This chain uses TRBV27 with TRBJ2-7; TRBD1 matches 8 bases. V lost 5 bases and J lost 5; bases outside the gene matches: 5. Germline CDR1 reads MNHEY; CDR2 reads SMNVEV (reference sequence). CDR3 length: 13 residues. This CDR3 reads CASSKDRADEQYF. CDR3 nucleotide sequence: TGTGCCAGCAGTAAGGACAGGGCCGACGAGCAGTACTTC.

In its sample, this clone was seen a few times. Other DNA sequences in this specimen translate into the identical CDR3. The chain combines TRBV19 with TRBJ1-5, with 10 nucleotides matching TRBD1. The CDR3 contains 15 residues. Germline V gives CDR1 LNHDA, CDR2 SQIVND (reference sequence). The trim removed 5 bases at V and 4 bases at J, leaving 5 bases unmatched. The CDR3 protein is CASSPWGQGNQPQHF. In DNA, the CDR3 is TGTGCCAGTAGTCCCTGGGGACAGGGGAATCAGCCCCAGCATTTT.

The chain uses TRBV6-6 and TRBJ1-2; no reliable D call. This CDR3 is 13 amino acids long. Looked up from germline, CDR1 is MNHNY and CDR2 is SVGAGI (reference sequence). V lost 0 bases and J lost 5, with 7 bases in between. The CDR3 DNA follows: TGTGCCAGCAGTTACTCCTTGAGATATGGCTACACCTTC. As protein: CASSYSLRYGYTF.

The table lists this clone with a few counts. The chain uses TRBV28 and TRBJ1-4; TRBD1 agrees at 9 bases. The germline gives CDR1 MDHEN, CDR2 SYDVKM. The CDR3 runs to 17 residues. With 4 bases clipped from V and 1 base from J, the junction kept 7 bases outside the gene matches. CDR3 nucleotides: TGTGCCAGCAGTTCCTGGACAGGGGACTTAACTAATGAAAAACTGTTTTTT. Encoded protein: CASSSWTGDLTNEKLFF.

The chain joins TRBV27 to TRBJ2-1; D possibly corresponds to TRBD2 (6 bases). The CDR3 totals 12 residues. CDR1 and CDR2 (germline): MNHEY, SMNVEV (reference sequence). The germline V and J ends were trimmed by 8 bases and 9 bases, with 14 bases remaining between them. CDR3: CASVTSHGEQFF. The CDR3 coding sequence is TGTGCCAGCGTCACTAGCCATGGTGAGCAGTTCTTC.

V gene TRBV6-5 combines with J gene TRBJ2-7; no definite D call. The CDR3 contains 12 residues. V was pared by 4 bases and J by 2 bases, with 6 bases between. CDR1 is MNHEY, CDR2 SVGAGI, per germline. The CDR3 region is CASSSDTYEQYF. The DNA of the CDR3 is TGTGCCAGCAGTTCCGACACCTACGAGCAGTACTTC.